This TCR beta chain appears in the sequencing data of a study of sequential checkpoint blockade in melanoma. At the level of the study: Twenty-two patients had tumor biopsies before treatment and at week 13.

V lost 2 bases, J lost 6 bases, and 13 bases lay in between. The CDR3 consists of 15 residues. Germline lookup yields CDR1 MDHEN and CDR2 SYDVKM. Measured with immunoSEQ multiplex PCR; TCRdb has only the in-frame clones, and not every one. The table includes approximately 3,000 clones, approximately 19% detected once. Sample treatment: randomized to nivolumab then ipilimumab (arm A) or the reverse (arm B). This rearrangement joins TRBV28 to TRBJ1-4; D might be TRBD1 (5 bases). The TCR sequence derives from a human donor with melanoma. The sample was tumor tissue (inferred from file names), taken from a patient given nivolumab and ipilimumab in sequence. Written as DNA, the CDR3 is TGTGCCAGCAGTTTAGTAAGGGGAGCGGATGAAAAACTGTTTTTT. Amino acids: CASSLVRGADEKLFF.